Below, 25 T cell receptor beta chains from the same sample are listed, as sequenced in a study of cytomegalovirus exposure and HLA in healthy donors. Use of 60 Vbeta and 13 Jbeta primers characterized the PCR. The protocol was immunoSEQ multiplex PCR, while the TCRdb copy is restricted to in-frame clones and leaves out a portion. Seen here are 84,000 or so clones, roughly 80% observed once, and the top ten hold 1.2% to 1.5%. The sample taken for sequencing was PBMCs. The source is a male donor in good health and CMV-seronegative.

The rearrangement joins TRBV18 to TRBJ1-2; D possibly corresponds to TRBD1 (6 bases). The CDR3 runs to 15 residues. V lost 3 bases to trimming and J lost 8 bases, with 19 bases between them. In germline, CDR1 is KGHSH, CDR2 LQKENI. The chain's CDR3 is CASSPLRQDNWGYTF. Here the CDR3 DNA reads TGTGCCAGCTCACCCCTAAGACAGGACAACTGGGGCTACACCTTC. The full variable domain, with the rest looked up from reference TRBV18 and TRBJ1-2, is NAGVMQNPRHLVRRRGQEARLRCSPMKGHSHVYWYRQLPEEGLKFMVYLQKENIIDESGMPKERFSAEFPKEGPSILRIQQVVRGDSAAYFCASSPLRQDNWGYTFGSGTRLTVV.

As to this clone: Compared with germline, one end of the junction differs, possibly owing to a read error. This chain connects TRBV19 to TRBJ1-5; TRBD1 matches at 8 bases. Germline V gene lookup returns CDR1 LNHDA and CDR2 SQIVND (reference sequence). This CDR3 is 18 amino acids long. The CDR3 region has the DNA TGTGCCAGTAGTTCAAACAGGGGGAACCGCGACATAAATCATCCCCAGCATTTT. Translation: CASSSNRGNRDINHPQHF.

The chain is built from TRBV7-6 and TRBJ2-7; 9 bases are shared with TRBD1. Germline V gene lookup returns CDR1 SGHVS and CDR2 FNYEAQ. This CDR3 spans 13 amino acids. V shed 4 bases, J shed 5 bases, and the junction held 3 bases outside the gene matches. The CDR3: CASSSGQGHEQYF. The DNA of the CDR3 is TGTGCCAGCAGCTCGGGACAGGGTCACGAGCAGTACTTC. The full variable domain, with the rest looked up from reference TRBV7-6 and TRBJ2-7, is GAGVSQSPRYKVTKRGQDVALRCDPISGHVSLYWYRQALGQGPEFLTYFNYEAQQDKSGLPNDRFSAERPEGSISTLTIQRTEQRDSAMYRCASSSGQGHEQYFGPGTRLTVT.

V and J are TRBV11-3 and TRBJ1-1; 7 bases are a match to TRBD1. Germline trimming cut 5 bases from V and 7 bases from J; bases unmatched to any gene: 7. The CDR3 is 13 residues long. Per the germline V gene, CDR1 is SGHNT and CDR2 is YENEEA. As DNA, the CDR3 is TGTGCCAGCAGCCCTGGGACAGCCAGTGAAGCTTTCTTT. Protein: CASSPGTASEAFF. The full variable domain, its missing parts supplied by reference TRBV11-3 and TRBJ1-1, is EAGVVQSPRYKIIEKKQPVAFWCNPISGHNTLYWYLQNLGQGPELLIRYENEEAVDDSQLPKDRFSAERLKGVDSTLKIQPAELGDSAVYLCASSPGTASEAFFGQGTRLTVV.

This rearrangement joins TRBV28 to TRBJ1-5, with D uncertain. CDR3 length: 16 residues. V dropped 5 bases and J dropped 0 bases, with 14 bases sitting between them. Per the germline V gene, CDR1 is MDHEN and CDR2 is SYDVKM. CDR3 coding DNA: TGTGCCAGCAGTCCGGGATATTTCAATAGCAATCAGCCCCAGCATTTT. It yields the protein CASSPGYFNSNQPQHF.

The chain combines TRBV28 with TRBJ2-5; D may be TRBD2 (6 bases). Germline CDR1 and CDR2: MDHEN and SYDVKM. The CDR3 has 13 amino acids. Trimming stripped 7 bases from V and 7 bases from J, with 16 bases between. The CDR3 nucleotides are TGTGCCAGCACCCGGGTGGGGGGAGGGACCCAGTACTTC. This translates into CASTRVGGGTQYF. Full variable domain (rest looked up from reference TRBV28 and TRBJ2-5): DVKVTQSSRYLVKRTGEKVFLECVQDMDHENMFWYRQDPGLGLRLIYFSYDVKMKEKGDIPEGYSVSREKKERFSLILESASTNQTSMYLCASTRVGGGTQYFGPGTRLLVL.

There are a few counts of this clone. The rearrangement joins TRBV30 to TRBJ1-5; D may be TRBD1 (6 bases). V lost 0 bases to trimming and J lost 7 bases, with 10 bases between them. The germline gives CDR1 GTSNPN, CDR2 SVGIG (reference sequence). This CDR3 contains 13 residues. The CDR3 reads CAWSVSGEQPQHF. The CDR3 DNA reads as TGTGCCTGGAGTGTATCAGGGGAACAGCCCCAGCATTTT.

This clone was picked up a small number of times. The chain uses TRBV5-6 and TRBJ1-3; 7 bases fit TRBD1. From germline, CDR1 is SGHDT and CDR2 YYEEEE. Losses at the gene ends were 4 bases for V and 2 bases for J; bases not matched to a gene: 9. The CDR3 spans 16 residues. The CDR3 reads CASSLKTGAPGNTIYF. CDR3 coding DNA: TGTGCCAGCAGCCTAAAAACAGGGGCGCCTGGAAACACCATATATTTT. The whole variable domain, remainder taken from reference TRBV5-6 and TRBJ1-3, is DAGVTQSPTHLIKTRGQQVTLRCSPKSGHDTVSWYQQALGQGPQFIFQYYEEEERQRGNFPDRFSGHQFPNYSSELNVNALLLGDSALYLCASSLKTGAPGNTIYFGEGSWLTVV.

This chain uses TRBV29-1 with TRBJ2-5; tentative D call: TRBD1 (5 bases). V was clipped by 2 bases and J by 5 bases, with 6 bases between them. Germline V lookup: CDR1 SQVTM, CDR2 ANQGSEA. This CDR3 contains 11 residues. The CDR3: CSVEKGETQYF. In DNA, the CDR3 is TGCAGCGTTGAAAAGGGGGAGACCCAGTACTTC.

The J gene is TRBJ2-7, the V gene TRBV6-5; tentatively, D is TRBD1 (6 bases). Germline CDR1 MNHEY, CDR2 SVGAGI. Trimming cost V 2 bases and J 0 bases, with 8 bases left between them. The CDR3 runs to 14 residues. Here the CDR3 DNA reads TGTGCCAGCAGTTACGGACAGAGCTCCTACGAGCAGTACTTC. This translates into CASSYGQSSYEQYF.

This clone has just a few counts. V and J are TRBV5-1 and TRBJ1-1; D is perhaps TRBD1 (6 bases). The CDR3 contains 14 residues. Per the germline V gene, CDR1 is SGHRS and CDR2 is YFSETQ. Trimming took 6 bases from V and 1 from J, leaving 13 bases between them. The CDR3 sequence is CASTEGGQNTEAFF. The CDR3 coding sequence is TGCGCCAGCACGGAAGGGGGACAGAACACTGAAGCTTTCTTT.

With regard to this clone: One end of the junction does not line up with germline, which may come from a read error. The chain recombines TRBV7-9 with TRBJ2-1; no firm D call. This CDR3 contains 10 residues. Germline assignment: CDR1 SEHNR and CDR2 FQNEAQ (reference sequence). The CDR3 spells CSSSFSEQFF. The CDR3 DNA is TGTTCCAGCAGCTTCAGTGAGCAGTTCTTC.

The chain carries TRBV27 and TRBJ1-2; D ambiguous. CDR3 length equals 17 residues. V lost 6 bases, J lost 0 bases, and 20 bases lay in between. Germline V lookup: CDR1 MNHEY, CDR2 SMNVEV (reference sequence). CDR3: CASSSEATPPSNYGYTF. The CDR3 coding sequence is TGTGCCAGCAGCTCGGAGGCGACCCCCCCATCTAACTATGGCTACACCTTC.

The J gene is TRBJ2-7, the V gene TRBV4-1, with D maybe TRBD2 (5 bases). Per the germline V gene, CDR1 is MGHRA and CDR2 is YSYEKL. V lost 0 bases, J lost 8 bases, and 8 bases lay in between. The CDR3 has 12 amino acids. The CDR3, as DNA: TGCGCCAGCAGCCAAGATTCGGGGAAGCAGTACTTC. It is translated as CASSQDSGKQYF.

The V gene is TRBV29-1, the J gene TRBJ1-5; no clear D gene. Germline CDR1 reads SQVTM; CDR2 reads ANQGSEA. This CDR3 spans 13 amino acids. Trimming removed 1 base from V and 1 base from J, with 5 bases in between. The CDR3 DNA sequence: TGCAGCGTTGAAGTGGCCAGCAATCAGCCCCAGCATTTT. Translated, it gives CSVEVASNQPQHF.

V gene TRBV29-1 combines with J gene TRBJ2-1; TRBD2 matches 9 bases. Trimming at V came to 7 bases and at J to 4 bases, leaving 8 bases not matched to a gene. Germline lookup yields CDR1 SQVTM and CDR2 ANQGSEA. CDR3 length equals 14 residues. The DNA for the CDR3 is TGCAGCGCATCAGCGGGGGGCAGTTACAATGAGCAGTTCTTC. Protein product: CSASAGGSYNEQFF.

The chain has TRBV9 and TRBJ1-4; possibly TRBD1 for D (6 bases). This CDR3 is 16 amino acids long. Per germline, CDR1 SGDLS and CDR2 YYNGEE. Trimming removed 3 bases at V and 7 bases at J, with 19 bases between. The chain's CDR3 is CASSAAGEGEGEKLFF. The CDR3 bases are TGTGCCAGCAGCGCAGCGGGTGAGGGGGAGGGTGAAAAACTGTTTTTT.

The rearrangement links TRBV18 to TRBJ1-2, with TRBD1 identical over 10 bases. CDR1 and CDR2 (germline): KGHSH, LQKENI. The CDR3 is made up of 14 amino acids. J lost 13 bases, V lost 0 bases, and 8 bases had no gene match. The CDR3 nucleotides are TGTGCCAGCTCACCACCCCGGGACAGGGGTTTTTTCACCTTC. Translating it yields CASSPPRDRGFFTF.

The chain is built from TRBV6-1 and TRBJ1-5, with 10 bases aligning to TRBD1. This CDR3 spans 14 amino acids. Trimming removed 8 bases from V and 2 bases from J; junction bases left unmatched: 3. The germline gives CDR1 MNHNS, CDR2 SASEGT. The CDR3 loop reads CASDRGLGNQPQHF. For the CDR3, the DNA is TGTGCCAGCGACAGGGGGCTAGGCAATCAGCCCCAGCATTTT.

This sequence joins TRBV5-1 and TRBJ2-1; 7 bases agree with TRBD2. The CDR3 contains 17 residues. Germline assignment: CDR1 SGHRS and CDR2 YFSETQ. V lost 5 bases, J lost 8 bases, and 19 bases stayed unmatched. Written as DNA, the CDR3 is TGCGCCAGCAGTTTGTCCCCTAAGGGAGGGGCCGTCGATGAGCAGTTCTTC. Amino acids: CASSLSPKGGAVDEQFF. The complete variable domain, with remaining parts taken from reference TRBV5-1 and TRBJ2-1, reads KAGVTQTPRYLIKTRGQQVTLSCSPISGHRSVSWYQQTPGQGLQFLFEYFSETQRNKGNFPGRFSGRQFSNSRSEMNVSTLELGDSALYLCASSLSPKGGAVDEQFFGPGTRLTVL.

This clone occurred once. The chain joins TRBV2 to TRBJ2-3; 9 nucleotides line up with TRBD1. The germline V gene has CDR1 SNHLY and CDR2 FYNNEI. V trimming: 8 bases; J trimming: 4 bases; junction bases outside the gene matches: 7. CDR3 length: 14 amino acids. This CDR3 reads CASADRGGADTQYF. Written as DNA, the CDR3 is TGTGCCAGCGCGGACAGGGGAGGAGCAGATACGCAGTATTTT.

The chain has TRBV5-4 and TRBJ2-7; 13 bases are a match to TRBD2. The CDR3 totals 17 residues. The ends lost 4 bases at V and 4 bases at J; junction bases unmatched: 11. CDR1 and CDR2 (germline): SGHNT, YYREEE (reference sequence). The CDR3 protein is CASSKGLAGLNSYEQYF. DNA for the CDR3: TGTGCCAGCAGCAAGGGACTAGCGGGGCTCAATTCGTACGAGCAGTACTTC.

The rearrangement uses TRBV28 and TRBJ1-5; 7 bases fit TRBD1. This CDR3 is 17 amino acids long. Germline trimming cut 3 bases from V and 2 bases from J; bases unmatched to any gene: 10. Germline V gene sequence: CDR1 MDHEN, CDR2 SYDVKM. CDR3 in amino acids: CASSFEAGGMGNQPQHF. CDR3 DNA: TGTGCCAGCAGTTTTGAAGCAGGGGGTATGGGCAATCAGCCCCAGCATTTT.

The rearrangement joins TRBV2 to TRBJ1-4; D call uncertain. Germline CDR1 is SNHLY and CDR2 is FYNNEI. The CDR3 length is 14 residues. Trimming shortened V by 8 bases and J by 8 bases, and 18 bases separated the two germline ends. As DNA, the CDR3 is TGTGCCAGCGCCGTTTCCAGGCATAACGAAAAACTGTTTTTT. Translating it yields CASAVSRHNEKLFF.

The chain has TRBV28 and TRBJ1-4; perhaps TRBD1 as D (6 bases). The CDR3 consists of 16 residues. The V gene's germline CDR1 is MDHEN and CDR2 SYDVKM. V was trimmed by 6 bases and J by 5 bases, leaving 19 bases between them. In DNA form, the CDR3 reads TGTGCCAGCAGCAACCCACACAGGGCTGTGAATGAAAAACTGTTTTTT. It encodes CASSNPHRAVNEKLFF.